This passage covers 6 T cell receptor beta chains from one sample sequenced in a study of blood T cell repertoires in COVID-19. Profiling relied on immunoSEQ multiplex PCR, and the TCRdb table lists in-frame clones only, not all of them. The sample lists about 220,000 clones; about nine tenths were seen once. The source material was PBMCs or T cells enriched from blood (not recorded which). These TCRs come from a middle-aged woman with acute COVID-19.

This clone was seen just once. This sequence joins TRBV6-4 and TRBJ1-6; D uncertain. Germline V gene data show CDR1 as MRHNA and CDR2 as SNTAGT. V shed 0 bases and J shed 7 bases, with 7 bases lying between them. The CDR3 runs 14 residues. Here the CDR3 DNA reads TGTGCCAGCAGTGACTCTCCACTAAATTCACCCCTCCACTTT. The encoded protein is CASSDSPLNSPLHF.

V is TRBV28 and J is TRBJ2-3; 11 nucleotides agree with TRBD2. In germline, CDR1 is MDHEN, CDR2 SYDVKM. Germline trimming cut 8 bases from V and 5 bases from J; bases unmatched to any gene: 6. There are 14 residues in the CDR3. In nucleotides, the CDR3 is TGTGCCAGCTGTAGCGGGGGGGCCGTAGATACGCAGTATTTT. It is translated as CASCSGGAVDTQYF.

The rearrangement links TRBV6-5 to TRBJ2-1; 7 positions match TRBD1. Per the germline V gene, CDR1 is MNHEY and CDR2 is SVGAGI. The V segment lost 6 bases and the J segment 2 bases; nucleotides outside the gene matches: 7. The CDR3 has 15 amino acids. Here the CDR3 DNA reads TGTGCCAGCAGCCTCGGGACAGTAACCTACAATGAGCAGTTCTTC. This translates into CASSLGTVTYNEQFF.

This clone was found many times. The chain carries TRBV29-1 and TRBJ2-2; the D gene is possibly TRBD1 (5 bases). The CDR3 runs 15 residues. The V end was cut by 4 bases, the J end by 0 bases, with 12 bases between. The germline CDR1 and CDR2 sequences are SQVTM and ANQGSEA. The CDR3 protein is CSVVTQDTNTGELFF. CDR3 sequence (DNA): TGCAGCGTTGTCACACAGGACACGAACACCGGGGAGCTGTTTTTT.

The chain joins TRBV15 to TRBJ1-5; 11 bases line up with TRBD1. CDR1 and CDR2 from the germline V gene are LNHNV and YYDKDF (reference sequence). The trim removed 8 bases at V and 5 bases at J, leaving 8 bases unmatched. The CDR3 is made up of 15 amino acids. The DNA of the CDR3 is TGTGCCACCGTTGAGGACAGGGGGCGGGATCAGCCCCAGCATTTT. Translating it yields CATVEDRGRDQPQHF.

This clone was detected once. The gene calls are TRBV2 and TRBJ1-1, with TRBD1 identical over 7 bases. Germline V gives CDR1 SNHLY, CDR2 FYNNEI. V lost 7 bases, J lost 7 bases, and 9 bases stayed unmatched. The CDR3 has 13 amino acids. The DNA for the CDR3 is TGTGCCAGCAATCAGGGGGGACAAATTGAAGCTTTCTTT. Protein sequence: CASNQGGQIEAFF.